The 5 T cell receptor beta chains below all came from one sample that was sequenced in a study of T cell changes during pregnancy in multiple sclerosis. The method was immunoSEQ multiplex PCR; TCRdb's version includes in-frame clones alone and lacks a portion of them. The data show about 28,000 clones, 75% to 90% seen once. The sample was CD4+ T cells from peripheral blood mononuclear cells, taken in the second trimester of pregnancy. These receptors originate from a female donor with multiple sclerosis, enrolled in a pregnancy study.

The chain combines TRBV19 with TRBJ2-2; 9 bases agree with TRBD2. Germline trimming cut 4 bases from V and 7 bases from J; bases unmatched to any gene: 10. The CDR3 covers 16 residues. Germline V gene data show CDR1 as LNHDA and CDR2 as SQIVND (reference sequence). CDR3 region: CASSTRLAAWVGELFF. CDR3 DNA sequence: TGTGCCAGTAGTACGAGACTAGCGGCTTGGGTCGGGGAGCTGTTTTTT.

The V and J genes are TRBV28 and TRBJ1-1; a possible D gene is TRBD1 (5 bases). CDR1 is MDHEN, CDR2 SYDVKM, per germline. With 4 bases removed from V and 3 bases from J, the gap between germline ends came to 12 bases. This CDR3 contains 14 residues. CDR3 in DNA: TGTGCCAGCAGTTCGGCAGGGCTTTACACTGAAGCTTTCTTT. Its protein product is CASSSAGLYTEAFF.

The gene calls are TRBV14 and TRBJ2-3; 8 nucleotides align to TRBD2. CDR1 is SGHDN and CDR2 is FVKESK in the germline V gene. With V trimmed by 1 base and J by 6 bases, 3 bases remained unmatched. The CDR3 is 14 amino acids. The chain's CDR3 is CASSQGTSRDTQYF. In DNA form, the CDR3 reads TGTGCCAGCAGCCAAGGGACTAGCCGGGATACGCAGTATTTT.

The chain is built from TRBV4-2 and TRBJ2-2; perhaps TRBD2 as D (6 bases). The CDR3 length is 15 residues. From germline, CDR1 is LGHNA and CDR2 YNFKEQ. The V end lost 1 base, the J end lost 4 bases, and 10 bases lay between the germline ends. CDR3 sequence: CASSQGQGGTGELFF. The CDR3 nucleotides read TGTGCCAGCAGCCAAGGGCAGGGAGGCACCGGGGAGCTGTTTTTT.

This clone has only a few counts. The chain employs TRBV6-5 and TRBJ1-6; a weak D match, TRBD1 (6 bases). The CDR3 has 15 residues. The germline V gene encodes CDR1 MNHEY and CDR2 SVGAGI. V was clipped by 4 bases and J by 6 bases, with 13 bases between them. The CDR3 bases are TGTGCCAGCAGTTCGACGGACAGAGTTAATTCACCCCTCCACTTT. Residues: CASSSTDRVNSPLHF.